This T cell receptor (beta chain) was profiled in a study of cytomegalovirus exposure and HLA in healthy donors. Broader study findings: Within an earlier analysis, most TCR beta V segments proved productive either about 90% or about 30% of the time.

Trimming removed 6 bases at V and 8 bases at J, with 8 bases between. Germline values: CDR1 MNHEY, CDR2 SMNVEV (reference sequence). The CDR3 runs 11 residues. This clone turned up a few times. As yet, its antigen is unknown. PCR amplification relied on 60 Vbeta primers (plus 13 Jbeta primers). Sequencing was performed with immunoSEQ multiplex PCR; in TCRdb, only in-frame clones are kept and a portion is missing. The sample has about 89,000 clones, approximately 80% seen once. The TCR comes from a man aged 25 to 40 in good health and CMV-seronegative. The chain combines TRBV27 with TRBJ2-4, with D possibly being TRBD1 (5 bases). Sequencing input: PBMCs. The CDR3 loop reads CASSQGDIQYF. The CDR3 DNA is TGTGCCAGCAGCCAGGGCGACATTCAGTACTTC.